This note documents a single T cell receptor beta chain sequence. Its antigen is not known. This sample stems from a study of T cell responses to AZD1222 COVID-19 vaccine. General study points: CD4 TCRs associated with vaccination spanned spike, dominating at 160-218 and 743-854.

Germline lookup yields CDR1 SGHRS and CDR2 YFSETQ. V gave up 4 bases and J gave up 3 bases; unmatched junction bases: 8. This CDR3 has 15 residues. Profiled with immunoSEQ multiplex PCR; TCRdb holds only in-frame clones, not every one. The repertoire includes about 140,000 clones, approximately 91% of them detected once, and about 1.5% sits in the top ten. This receptor was obtained from an adult in good health. Sequences were derived from peripheral blood, sampled on day 0 of AZD1222 vaccination. V and J are TRBV5-1 and TRBJ2-7; 9 bases fit TRBD1. The CDR3 DNA reads as TGCGCCAGCAGCATCGCCGGGACAGGGAACTACGAGCAGTACTTC. The encoded protein is CASSIAGTGNYEQYF.